This T cell receptor (beta chain) derives from a study of beta chain features in type 1 diabetes. A remark on this clone: Its antigen is not identified.

The CDR3 is 16 residues long. V lost 2 bases and J lost 6, with 17 bases in between. Germline-derived CDR1 and CDR2 are SGHAT and FQNNGV. The authors reverse transcribed all of the isolated RNA, so sequencing captured expressed TCRB transcripts. Profiling relied on immunoSEQ multiplex PCR, and the TCRdb table lists in-frame clones only, not all of them. This table has about 340,000 clones, approximately 13% appearing once. Whole-study findings and limits: In every one of the four CD4+ subsets, TCRB CDR3s were moderately but significantly shorter in Type 1 diabetes patients. cDNA sequencing could over-represent cells with high TCR expression.

This sequence was found in a woman younger than 30 with type 1 diabetes. Sequences were obtained from naive CD4+ T cells from blood. This chain connects TRBV11-2 to TRBJ2-1; tentative D call: TRBD1 (6 bases). CDR3 coding DNA: TGTGCCAGCAGCTTATTTAGGGTTGCAGGGGCCAATGAGCAGTTCTTC. Its protein product is CASSLFRVAGANEQFF. Together with reference TRBV11-2 and TRBJ2-1, the CDR3 gives the full variable domain: EAGVAQSPRYKIIEKRQSVAFWCNPISGHATLYWYQQILGQGPKLLIQFQNNGVVDDSQLPKDRFSAERLKGVDSTLKIQPAKLEDSAVYLCASSLFRVAGANEQFFGPGTRLTVL.